This T cell receptor (beta chain) is from a study of cytomegalovirus exposure and HLA in healthy donors. About the study: Earlier work reported 95 million to 130 million unique TCR beta sequences from 180 million or so T cells. Study-level points and caveats: Specificity for CMV antigens was confirmed in vitro for a few of the CMV-associated chains. Productive status was seen about 90% or about 30% of the time for most TCR beta V segments in an earlier analysis. Further analysis, carried out later, found HLA-associated TCR beta chains more clonally expanded than equally common other chains.

With 60 Vbeta and 13 Jbeta primers, the PCR was carried out. TCRdb's table, derived via immunoSEQ multiplex PCR, lists solely in-frame clones and lacks some. The sample gives 150,000 to 200,000 clones, about 76% of which show up once; roughly 1.6% is in the top ten. Per the germline V gene, CDR1 is SNHLY and CDR2 is FYNNEI. Trimming removed 5 bases at V and 4 bases at J, with 11 bases between. This CDR3 comprises 13 residues. This clone has more than one count but fewer than ten. Its antigen is unidentified. Sequencing was done on a sample of PBMCs. The chain uses TRBV2 and TRBJ1-2; D call uncertain. The clonotype was recovered from a woman in her fifties or sixties in good health and CMV-seronegative. CDR3 nucleotides: TGTGCCAGCAGTTTTAAGAGAACCTATGGCTACACCTTC. As protein: CASSFKRTYGYTF.